Below are 9 T cell receptor beta chains sequenced from a single sample in a study of T-cell reconstitution after alpha-beta-depleted transplantation in children. TCRbeta library construction was performed incorporating unique molecular identifiers. MiXCR was run by TCRdb on the PCR reads, yielding one entry per CDR3 protein. Among 200,000 or so distinct CDR3 sequences, under 8.5% were seen once, and the ten largest hold 35%. This sample comprised PBMCs, mostly from graft donor cells, obtained 360 days after TCRalphabeta/CD19-depleted stem cell transplant. The receptor set was obtained from a male patient aged 2 to 10 who had a stem cell transplant for acute myeloid leukemia, so the T cells may come from the graft donor.

This clonotype has a handful of counts. The chain links TRBV2 to TRBJ2-1, with D uncertain. Germline CDR1 SNHLY, CDR2 FYNNEI. The germline V and J ends were trimmed by 4 bases and 4 bases, with 14 bases remaining between them. The CDR3 extends over 15 amino acids. CDR3 amino acids: CASSVSPTPYNEQFF. CDR3 DNA: TGTGCCAGCAGTGTATCCCCGACTCCTTACAATGAGCAGTTCTTC.

V and J are TRBV6-1 and TRBJ2-3, with D uncertain. This CDR3 spans 17 amino acids. Germline V gene data show CDR1 as MNHNS and CDR2 as SASEGT. V lost 6 bases and J lost 4, with 23 bases in between. The CDR3 is CASRRLIGQLSPDTQYF. The CDR3 bases are TGTGCCAGCAGGAGATTAATTGGGCAGTTGTCCCCAGATACGCAGTATTTT.

This clonotype was found many times. The V and J genes are TRBV5-1 and TRBJ2-7, with 9 bases matching TRBD1. The CDR3 totals 14 residues. Germline assignment: CDR1 SGHRS and CDR2 YFSETQ. Trimming removed 5 bases from V and 2 bases from J; junction bases left unmatched: 5. The CDR3 loop is CASRPDRGPYEQYF. The CDR3 bases are TGCGCCAGCAGACCGGACAGGGGTCCCTACGAGCAGTACTTC.

This clonotype was seen more than once but under ten times. The chain couples TRBV20-1 to TRBJ2-5; 14 positions match TRBD2. The germline V gene encodes CDR1 DFQATT and CDR2 SNEGSKA (reference sequence). V trimming: 6 bases; J trimming: 4 bases; junction bases outside the gene matches: 7. CDR3 size: 15 residues. Here the CDR3 reads CSALGTSGSRETQYF. The CDR3 region has the DNA TGCAGTGCGCTCGGGACTAGCGGGAGTCGAGAGACCCAGTACTTC.

This clonotype has just a few counts. This chain links TRBV3-1 with TRBJ2-3; 9 bases match TRBD2. This CDR3 has 16 amino acids. Unmatched junction bases numbered 6, after V lost 3 bases and J lost 2 bases. Germline values: CDR1 LGHDT, CDR2 YNNKEL (reference sequence). The CDR3 DNA reads TGTGCCAGCAGCCAGTGGCTAGCGGGACCCACAGATACGCAGTATTTT. Translated, it gives CASSQWLAGPTDTQYF.

This clonotype was counted ten times or more. The V gene is TRBV3-1, the J gene TRBJ2-2; 7 nucleotides agree with TRBD2. Germline CDR1 is LGHDT and CDR2 is YNNKEL (reference sequence). This CDR3 has 14 amino acids. V gave up 9 bases and J gave up 8 bases; unmatched junction bases: 12. The CDR3 region has the DNA TGTGCCAGTCAACTGCGGGAGAACTTAGGGGAGCTGTTTTTT. This gives the protein CASQLRENLGELFF.

This chain uses TRBV28 with TRBJ2-1; 13 bases align to TRBD2. J gave up 0 bases and V 5 bases, and 7 bases lay outside the gene matches. CDR1 is MDHEN, CDR2 SYDVKM, per germline. This CDR3 contains 18 residues. The CDR3 DNA sequence: TGTGCCAGCAGTGGCGGGACTAGCGGGACGAGCTCCTACAATGAGCAGTTCTTC. Translated: CASSGGTSGTSSYNEQFF.

The gene calls are TRBV27 and TRBJ1-4; TRBD1 might be the D (5 bases). The germline gives CDR1 MNHEY, CDR2 SMNVEV (reference sequence). CDR3 length equals 16 residues. V was pared by 0 bases and J by 7 bases, with 15 bases between. CDR3 DNA: TGTGCCAGCAGTTTATCTTTCTGGGAGGGGCGTGAAAAACTGTTTTTT. Its protein product is CASSLSFWEGREKLFF.

This clonotype was counted ten times or more. In nucleotides, the CDR3 is TGTGCCAGCAGCCAAAGGGACAGGGGGAACACCGGGGAGCTGTTTTTT. Its protein is CASSQRDRGNTGELFF. This chain connects TRBV7-3 to TRBJ2-2; 10 bases map to TRBD1. The CDR3 has 16 amino acids. Germline V gene lookup returns CDR1 SGHTA and CDR2 FQGTGA. V lost 5 bases, J lost 1 base, and 4 bases stayed unmatched.